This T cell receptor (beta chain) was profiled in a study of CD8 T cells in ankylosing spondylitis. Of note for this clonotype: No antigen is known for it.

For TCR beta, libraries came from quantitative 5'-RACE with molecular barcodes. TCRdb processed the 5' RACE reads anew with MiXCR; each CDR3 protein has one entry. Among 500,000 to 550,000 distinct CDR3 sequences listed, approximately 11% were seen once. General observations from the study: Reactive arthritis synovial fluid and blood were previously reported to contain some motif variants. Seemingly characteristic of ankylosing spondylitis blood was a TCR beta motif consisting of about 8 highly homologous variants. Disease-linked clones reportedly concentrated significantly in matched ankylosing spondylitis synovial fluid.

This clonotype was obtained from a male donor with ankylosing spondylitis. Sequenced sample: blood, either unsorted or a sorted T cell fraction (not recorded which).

As DNA, the CDR3 is TGTGCCACCAGCAGAGACAGGCTAGGCCAGCCCCAGCATTTT. Protein: CATSRDRLGQPQHF. The chain employs TRBV15 and TRBJ1-5; no clear D gene. The CDR3 runs 14 residues. CDR1 and CDR2 from the germline V gene are LNHNV and YYDKDF (reference sequence). V lost 0 bases, J lost 7 bases, and 10 bases lay in between. The full variable domain, in which reference TRBV15 and TRBJ1-5 provide the parts outside the CDR3, is DAMVIQNPRYQVTQFGKPVTLSCSQTLNHNVMYWYQQKSSQAPKLLFHYYDKDFNNEADTPDNFQSRRPNTSFCFLDIRSPGLGDTAMYLCATSRDRLGQPQHFGDGTRLSIL.